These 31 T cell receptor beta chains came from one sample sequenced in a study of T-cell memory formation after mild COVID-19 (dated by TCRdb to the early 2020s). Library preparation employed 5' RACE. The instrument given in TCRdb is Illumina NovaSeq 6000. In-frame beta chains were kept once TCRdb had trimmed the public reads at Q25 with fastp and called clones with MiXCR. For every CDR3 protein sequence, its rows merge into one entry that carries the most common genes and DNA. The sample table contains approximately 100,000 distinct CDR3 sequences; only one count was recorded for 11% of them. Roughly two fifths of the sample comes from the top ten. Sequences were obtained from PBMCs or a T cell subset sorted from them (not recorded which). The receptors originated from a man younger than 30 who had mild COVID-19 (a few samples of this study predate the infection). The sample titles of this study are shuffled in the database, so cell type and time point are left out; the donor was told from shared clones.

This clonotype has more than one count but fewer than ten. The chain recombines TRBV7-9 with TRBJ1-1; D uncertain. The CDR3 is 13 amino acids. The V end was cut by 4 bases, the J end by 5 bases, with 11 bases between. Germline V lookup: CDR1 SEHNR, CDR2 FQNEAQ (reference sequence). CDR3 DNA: TGTGCCAGCAGCTCGAACGGGAAAACTGAAGCTTTCTTT. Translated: CASSSNGKTEAFF.

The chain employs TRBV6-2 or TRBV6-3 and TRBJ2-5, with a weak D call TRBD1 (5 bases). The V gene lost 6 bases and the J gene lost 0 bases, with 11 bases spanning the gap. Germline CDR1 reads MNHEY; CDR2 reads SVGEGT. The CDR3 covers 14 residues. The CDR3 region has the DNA TGTGCCAGCAGGACTTTCAGGGACCAAGAGACCCAGTACTTC. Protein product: CASRTFRDQETQYF.

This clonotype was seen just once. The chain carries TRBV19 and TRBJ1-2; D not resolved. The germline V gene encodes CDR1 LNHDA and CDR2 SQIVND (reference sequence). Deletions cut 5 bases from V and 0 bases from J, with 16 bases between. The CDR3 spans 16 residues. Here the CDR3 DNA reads TGTGCCAGTAGTTTCGGATCGGGCCGCACTAACTATGGCTACACCTTC. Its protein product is CASSFGSGRTNYGYTF.

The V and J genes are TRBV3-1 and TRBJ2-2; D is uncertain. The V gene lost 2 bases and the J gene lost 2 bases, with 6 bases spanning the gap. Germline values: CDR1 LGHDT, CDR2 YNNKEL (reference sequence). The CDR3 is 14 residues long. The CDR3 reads CASSQWPNTGELFF. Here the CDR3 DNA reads TGTGCCAGCAGCCAATGGCCAAACACCGGGGAGCTGTTTTTT.

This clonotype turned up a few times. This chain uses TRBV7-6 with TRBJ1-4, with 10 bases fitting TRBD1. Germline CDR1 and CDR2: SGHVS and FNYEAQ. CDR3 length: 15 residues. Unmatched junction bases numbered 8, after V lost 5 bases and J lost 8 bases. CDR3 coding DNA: TGTGCCAGCAGCCTGGGGACAGGGGTCGGGGAAAAACTGTTTTTT. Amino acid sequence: CASSLGTGVGEKLFF.

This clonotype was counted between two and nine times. The CDR3 spells CASSSTRGGNTGELFF. Here the CDR3 DNA reads TGTGCCAGCAGCTCTACTCGCGGGGGAAACACCGGGGAGCTGTTTTTT. The V and J genes are TRBV11-2 and TRBJ2-2, with 7 bases matching TRBD2. CDR3 length equals 16 residues. V lost 4 bases, J lost 2 bases, and 7 bases stayed unmatched. CDR1 SGHAT and CDR2 FQNNGV come from the germline V gene.

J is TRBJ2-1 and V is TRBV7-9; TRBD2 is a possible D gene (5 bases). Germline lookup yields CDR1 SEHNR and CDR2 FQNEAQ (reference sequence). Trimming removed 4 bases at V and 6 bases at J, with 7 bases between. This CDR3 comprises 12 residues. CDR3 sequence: CASSSGINEQFF. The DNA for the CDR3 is TGTGCCAGCAGCTCCGGGATCAATGAGCAGTTCTTC.

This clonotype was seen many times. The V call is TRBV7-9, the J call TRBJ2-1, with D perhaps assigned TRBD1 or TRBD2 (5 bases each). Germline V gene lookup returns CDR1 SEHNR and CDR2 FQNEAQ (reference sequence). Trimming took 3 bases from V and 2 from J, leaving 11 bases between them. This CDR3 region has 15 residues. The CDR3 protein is CASSLGRPTYNEQFF. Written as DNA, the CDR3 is TGTGCCAGCAGCTTGGGACGACCAACCTACAATGAGCAGTTCTTC.

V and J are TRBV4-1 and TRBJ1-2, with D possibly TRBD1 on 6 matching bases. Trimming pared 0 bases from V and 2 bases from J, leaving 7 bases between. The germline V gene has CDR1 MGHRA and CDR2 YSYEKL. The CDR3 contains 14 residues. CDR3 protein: CASSQEQGNYGYTF. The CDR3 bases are TGCGCCAGCAGCCAAGAGCAGGGGAACTATGGCTACACCTTC.

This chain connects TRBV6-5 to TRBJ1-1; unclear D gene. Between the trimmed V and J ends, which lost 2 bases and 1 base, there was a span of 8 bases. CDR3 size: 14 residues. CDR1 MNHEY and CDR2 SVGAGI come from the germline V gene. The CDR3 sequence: CASSYARTNTEAFF. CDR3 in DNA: TGTGCCAGCAGTTACGCCAGGACGAACACTGAAGCTTTCTTT.

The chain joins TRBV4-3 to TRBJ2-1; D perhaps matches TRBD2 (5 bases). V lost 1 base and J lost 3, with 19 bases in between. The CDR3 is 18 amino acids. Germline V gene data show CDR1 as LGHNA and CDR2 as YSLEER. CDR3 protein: CASSQGPGVPSSYNEQFF. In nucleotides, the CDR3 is TGCGCCAGCAGCCAAGGCCCCGGGGTCCCTAGCAGCTACAATGAGCAGTTCTTC.

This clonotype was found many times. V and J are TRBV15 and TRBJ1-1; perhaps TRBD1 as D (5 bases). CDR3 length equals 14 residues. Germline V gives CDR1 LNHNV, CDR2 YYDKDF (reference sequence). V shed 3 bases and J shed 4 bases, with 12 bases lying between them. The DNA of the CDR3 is TGTGCCACCAGCAGTATACCCGGGGCCACTGAAGCTTTCTTT. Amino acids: CATSSIPGATEAFF.

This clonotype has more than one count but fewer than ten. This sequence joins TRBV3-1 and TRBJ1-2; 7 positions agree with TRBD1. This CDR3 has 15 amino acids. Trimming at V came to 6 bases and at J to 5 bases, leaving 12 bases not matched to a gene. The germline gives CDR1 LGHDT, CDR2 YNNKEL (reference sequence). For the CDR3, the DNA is TGTGCCAGCAGTCTTAGAACCGGGACAGAGTATGGCTACACCTTC. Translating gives CASSLRTGTEYGYTF.

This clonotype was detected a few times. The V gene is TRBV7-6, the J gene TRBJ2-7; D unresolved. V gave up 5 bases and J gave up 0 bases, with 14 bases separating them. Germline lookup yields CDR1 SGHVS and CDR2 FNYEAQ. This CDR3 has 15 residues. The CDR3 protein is CASSATGFSSYEQYF. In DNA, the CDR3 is TGTGCCAGCAGCGCCACCGGGTTCTCCTCCTACGAGCAGTACTTC.

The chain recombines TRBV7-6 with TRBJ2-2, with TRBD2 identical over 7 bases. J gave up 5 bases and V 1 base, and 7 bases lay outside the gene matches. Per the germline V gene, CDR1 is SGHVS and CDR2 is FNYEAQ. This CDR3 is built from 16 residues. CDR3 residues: CASSLEARGKTGELFF. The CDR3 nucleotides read TGTGCCAGCAGCTTAGAAGCGCGGGGGAAAACCGGGGAGCTGTTTTTT.

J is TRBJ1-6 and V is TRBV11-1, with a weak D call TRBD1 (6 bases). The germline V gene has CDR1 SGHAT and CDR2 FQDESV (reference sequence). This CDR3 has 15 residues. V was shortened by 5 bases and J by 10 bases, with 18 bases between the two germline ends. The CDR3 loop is CASSVTPGQGSPLHF. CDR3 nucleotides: TGTGCCAGCAGCGTCACCCCGGGACAAGGCTCACCCCTCCACTTT.

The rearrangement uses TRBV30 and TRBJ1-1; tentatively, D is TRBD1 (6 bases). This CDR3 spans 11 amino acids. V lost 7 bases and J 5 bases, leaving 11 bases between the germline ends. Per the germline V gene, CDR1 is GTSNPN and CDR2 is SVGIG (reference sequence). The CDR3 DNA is TGTGCCTCCGGACAGCTAACTGAAGCTTTCTTT. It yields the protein CASGQLTEAFF.

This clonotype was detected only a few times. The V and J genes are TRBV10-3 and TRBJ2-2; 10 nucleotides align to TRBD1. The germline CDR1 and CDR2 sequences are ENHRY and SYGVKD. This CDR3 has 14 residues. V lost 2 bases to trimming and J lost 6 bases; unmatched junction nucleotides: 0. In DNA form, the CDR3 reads TGTGCCATCAGTGAGGGACAGGGGGCCGGGGAGCTGTTTTTT. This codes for CAISEGQGAGELFF.

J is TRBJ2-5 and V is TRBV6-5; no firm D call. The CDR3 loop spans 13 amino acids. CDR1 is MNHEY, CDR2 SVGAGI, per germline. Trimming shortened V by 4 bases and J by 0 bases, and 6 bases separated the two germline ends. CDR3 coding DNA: TGTGCCAGCAGTTTGAGGCACCAAGAGACCCAGTACTTC. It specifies CASSLRHQETQYF.

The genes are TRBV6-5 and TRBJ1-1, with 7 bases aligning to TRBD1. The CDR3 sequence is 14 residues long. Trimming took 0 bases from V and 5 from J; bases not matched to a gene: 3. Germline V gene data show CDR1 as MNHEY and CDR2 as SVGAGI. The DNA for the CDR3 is TGTGCCAGCAGTTACTCGGAGGGGGCTACTGAAGCTTTCTTT. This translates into CASSYSEGATEAFF.

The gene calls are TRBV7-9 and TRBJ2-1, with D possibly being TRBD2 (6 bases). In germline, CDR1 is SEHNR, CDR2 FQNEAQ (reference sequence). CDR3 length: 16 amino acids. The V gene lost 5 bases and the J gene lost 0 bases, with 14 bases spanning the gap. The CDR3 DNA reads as TGTGCCAGCAGCACCCGGGACTCGAGCTCCTACAATGAGCAGTTCTTC. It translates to CASSTRDSSSYNEQFF.

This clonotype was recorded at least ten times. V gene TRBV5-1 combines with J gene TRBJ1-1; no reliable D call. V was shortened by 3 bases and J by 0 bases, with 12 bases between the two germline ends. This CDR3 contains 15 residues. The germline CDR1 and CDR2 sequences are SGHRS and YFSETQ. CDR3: CASSYPGRMNTEAFF. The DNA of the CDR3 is TGCGCCAGCAGCTATCCGGGTCGCATGAACACTGAAGCTTTCTTT.

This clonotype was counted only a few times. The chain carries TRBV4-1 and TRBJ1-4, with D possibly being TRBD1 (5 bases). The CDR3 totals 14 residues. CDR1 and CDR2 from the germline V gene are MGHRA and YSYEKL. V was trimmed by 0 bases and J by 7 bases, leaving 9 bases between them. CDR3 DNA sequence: TGCGCCAGCAGCCAAGACCGAGACAGTGAAAAACTGTTTTTT. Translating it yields CASSQDRDSEKLFF.

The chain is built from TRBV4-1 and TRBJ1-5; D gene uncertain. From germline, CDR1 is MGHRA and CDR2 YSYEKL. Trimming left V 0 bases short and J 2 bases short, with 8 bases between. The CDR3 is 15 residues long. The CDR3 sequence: CASSQDHTRNQPQHF. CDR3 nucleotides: TGCGCCAGCAGCCAAGATCACACGCGCAATCAGCCCCAGCATTTT.

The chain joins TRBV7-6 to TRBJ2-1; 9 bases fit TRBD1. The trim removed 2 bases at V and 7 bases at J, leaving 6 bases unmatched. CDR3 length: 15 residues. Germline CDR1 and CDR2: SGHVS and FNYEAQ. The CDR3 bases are TGTGCCAGCAGCTTATGGGACAGGGTTACGAATGAGCAGTTCTTC. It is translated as CASSLWDRVTNEQFF.

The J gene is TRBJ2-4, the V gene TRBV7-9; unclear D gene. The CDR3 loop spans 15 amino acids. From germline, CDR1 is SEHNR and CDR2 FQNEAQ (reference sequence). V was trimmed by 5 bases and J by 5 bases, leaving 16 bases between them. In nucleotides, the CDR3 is TGTGCCAGCAGCCCCCCTGGCGTTGGACAAAACATTCAGTACTTC. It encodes CASSPPGVGQNIQYF.

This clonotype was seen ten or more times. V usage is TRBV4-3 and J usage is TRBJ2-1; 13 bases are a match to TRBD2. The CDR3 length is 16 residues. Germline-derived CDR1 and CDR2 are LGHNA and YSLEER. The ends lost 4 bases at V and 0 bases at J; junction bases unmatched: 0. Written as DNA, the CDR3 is TGCGCCAGCAGCCGGACTAGCGGGGGCTCCTACAATGAGCAGTTCTTC. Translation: CASSRTSGGSYNEQFF.

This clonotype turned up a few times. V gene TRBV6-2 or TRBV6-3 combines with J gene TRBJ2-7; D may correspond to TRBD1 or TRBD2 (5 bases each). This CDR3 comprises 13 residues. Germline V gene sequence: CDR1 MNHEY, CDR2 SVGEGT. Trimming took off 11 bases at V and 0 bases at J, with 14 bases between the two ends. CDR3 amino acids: CASKGDVSYEQYF. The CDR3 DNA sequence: TGTGCCTCCAAAGGGGACGTCTCCTACGAGCAGTACTTC.

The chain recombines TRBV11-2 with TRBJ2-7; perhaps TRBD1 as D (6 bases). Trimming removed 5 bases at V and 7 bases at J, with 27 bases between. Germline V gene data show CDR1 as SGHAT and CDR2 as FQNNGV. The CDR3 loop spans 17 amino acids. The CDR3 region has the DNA TGTGCCAGCAGCAAAGATACGACCGGGACACTCTTGGGGGAGCAGTACTTC. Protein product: CASSKDTTGTLLGEQYF. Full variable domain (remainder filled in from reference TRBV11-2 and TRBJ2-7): EAGVAQSPRYKIIEKRQSVAFWCNPISGHATLYWYQQILGQGPKLLIQFQNNGVVDDSQLPKDRFSAERLKGVDSTLKIQPAKLEDSAVYLCASSKDTTGTLLGEQYFGPGTRLTVT.

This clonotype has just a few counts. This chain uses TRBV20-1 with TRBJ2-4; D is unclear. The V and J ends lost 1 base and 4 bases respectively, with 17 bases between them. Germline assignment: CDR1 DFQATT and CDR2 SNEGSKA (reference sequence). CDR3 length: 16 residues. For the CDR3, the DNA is TGCAGTGCTAGAGGTGGTAGGGCAGAAACAAAAAACATTCAGTACTTC. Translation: CSARGGRAETKNIQYF.

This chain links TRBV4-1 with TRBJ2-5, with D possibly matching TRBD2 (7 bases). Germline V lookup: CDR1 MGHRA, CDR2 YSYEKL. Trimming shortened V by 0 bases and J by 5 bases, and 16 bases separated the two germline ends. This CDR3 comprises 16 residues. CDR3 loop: CASSQDWGGAFETQYF. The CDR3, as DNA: TGCGCCAGCAGCCAAGATTGGGGGGGGGCTTTTGAGACCCAGTACTTC.